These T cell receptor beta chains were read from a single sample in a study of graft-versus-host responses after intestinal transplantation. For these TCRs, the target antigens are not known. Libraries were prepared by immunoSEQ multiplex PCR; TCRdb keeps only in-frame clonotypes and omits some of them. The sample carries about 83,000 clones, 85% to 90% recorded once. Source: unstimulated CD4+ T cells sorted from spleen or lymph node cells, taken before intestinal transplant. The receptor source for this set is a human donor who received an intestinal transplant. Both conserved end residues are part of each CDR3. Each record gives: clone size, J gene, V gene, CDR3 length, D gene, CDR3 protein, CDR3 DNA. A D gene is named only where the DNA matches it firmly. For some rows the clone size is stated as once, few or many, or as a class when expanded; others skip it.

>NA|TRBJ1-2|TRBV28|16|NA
CASTQTAFGMRYGYTF
TGTGCCAGCACCCAAACGGCCTTCGGGATGCGGTATGGCTACACCTTC
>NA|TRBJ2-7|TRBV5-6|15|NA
CASSSGTLSSYEQYF
TGTGCCAGCAGCTCCGGGACTTTGAGCTCCTACGAGCAGTACTTC
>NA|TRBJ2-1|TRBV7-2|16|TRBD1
CASSSRDRGPYNEQFF
TGTGCCAGCAGCTCCAGGGACAGGGGGCCTTACAATGAGCAGTTCTTC
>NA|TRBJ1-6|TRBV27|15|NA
CASSSSGGLNSPLHF
TGTGCCAGCAGTTCATCCGGGGGATTAAATTCACCCCTCCACTTT
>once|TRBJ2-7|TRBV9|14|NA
CASSVGGVGYEQYF
TGTGCCAGCAGCGTAGGGGGAGTTGGGTACGAGCAGTACTTC
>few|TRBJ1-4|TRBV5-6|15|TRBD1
CASSLRGTGKEKLFF
TGTGCCAGCAGCTTGCGTGGGACAGGGAAGGAAAAACTGTTTTTT
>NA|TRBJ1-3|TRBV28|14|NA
CASSAHESGNTIYF
TGTGCCAGCAGTGCACATGAATCTGGAAACACCATATATTTT
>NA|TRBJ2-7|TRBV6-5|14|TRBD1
CASRPRGRFYEQYF
TGTGCCAGCAGGCCCAGGGGGCGCTTCTACGAGCAGTACTTC
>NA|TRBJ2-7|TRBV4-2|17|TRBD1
CASSQNAPGQGANEQYF
TGTGCCAGCAGTCAAAATGCTCCGGGACAGGGGGCTAACGAGCAGTACTTC
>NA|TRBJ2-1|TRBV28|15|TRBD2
CASSRGLAGANEQFF
TGTGCCAGCAGTAGGGGACTAGCGGGAGCCAATGAGCAGTTCTTC